The clone carrying this TCR beta chain was seen only a few times. This sample is drawn from a study of T-cell reconstitution after alpha-beta-depleted transplantation in children. This CDR3 is built from 14 residues. V lost 2 bases, J lost 4 bases, and 9 bases lay in between. CDR1 is MNHEY and CDR2 is SVGEGT in the germline V gene. Unique molecular identifiers were incorporated during preparation of the TCRbeta library. TCRdb redid the calling of the PCR reads with MiXCR, one entry per CDR3 protein. The table has around 78,000 distinct CDR3 sequences, around 7.9% seen once. The chain employs TRBV6-2 or TRBV6-3 and TRBJ1-5, with a possible D match to TRBD1 (5 bases). This clonotype was sampled from a human donor who donated a stem cell graft to a child with acute lymphoblastic leukemia. Sequences were derived from PBMCs from the stem cell graft donor, sampled from the stem cell graft. In DNA form, the CDR3 reads TGTGCCAGCAGTTACGCAGGGTTTAATCAGCCCCAGCATTTT. Translated: CASSYAGFNQPQHF.